The 21 T cell receptor beta chains given below trace back to one sample, sequenced in a study of shared clonotypes between healthy human individuals. The data were produced by immunoSEQ multiplex PCR, yet TCRdb's version contains in-frame clones alone and is incomplete. The sample gives 2 million to 3 million clones, approximately 93% of which show up once; roughly 0.39% is in the top ten. Sequencing was performed on naive CD4+ T cells from PBMCs. This sample's subset: CD45RA+ positively selected. Every receptor here comes from a young man in good health. Some clones in this sample may be carry-over from other donors' samples.

This clone was counted once. V is TRBV7-9 and J is TRBJ1-2, with 8 bases fitting TRBD1. The V gene's germline CDR1 is SEHNR and CDR2 FQNEAQ (reference sequence). This CDR3 has 15 amino acids. Germline trimming cut 1 base from V and 4 bases from J; bases unmatched to any gene: 5. The CDR3 is CASSLGGQVFYGYTF. The CDR3 nucleotides read TGTGCCAGCAGCTTAGGGGGACAGGTGTTCTATGGCTACACCTTC.

This chain joins TRBV5-4 and TRBJ2-5; D call uncertain. The germline CDR1 and CDR2 sequences are SGHNT and YYREEE (reference sequence). The CDR3 runs to 14 residues. V was shortened by 0 bases and J by 1 base, with 7 bases between the two germline ends. Written as DNA, the CDR3 is TGTGCCAGCAGCTTGGCACATGTCCAAGAGACCCAGTACTTC. Its protein product is CASSLAHVQETQYF.

This clone was seen once. This chain connects TRBV18 to TRBJ2-1, with 8 bases aligning to TRBD1. After removal of 6 bases from V and 3 bases from J, the junction contained 7 bases not matched to a gene. CDR1 is KGHSH, CDR2 LQKENI, per germline. The CDR3 runs 15 residues. This chain's CDR3 is CASSYGQGYYNEQFF. For the CDR3, the DNA is TGTGCCAGCTCGTATGGACAGGGCTACTACAATGAGCAGTTCTTC.

On this clone itself: The same CDR3 also results from other DNA sequences found in this sample. The gene calls are TRBV6-5 and TRBJ2-3; perhaps TRBD2 as D (5 bases). The germline CDR1 and CDR2 sequences are MNHEY and SVGAGI. V lost 6 bases, J lost 3 bases, and 7 bases lay in between. The CDR3 has 12 amino acids. DNA of the CDR3: TGTGCCAGCAGCCGAGGGACAGATACGCAGTATTTT. It yields the protein CASSRGTDTQYF.

The chain combines TRBV21-1 with TRBJ1-6. TRBV21-1 is flagged as a pseudogene. The CDR3 totals 13 residues. As DNA, the CDR3 is TGTGCCAGCAGCAAAGTAGTGGGATCACCCCTCCACTTT. This encodes CASSKVVGSPLHF.

The V and J genes are TRBV4-2 and TRBJ1-2; TRBD1 matches 11 bases. The CDR3 totals 16 residues. Trimming cost V 5 bases and J 4 bases; bases outside gene matches: 9. Germline V lookup: CDR1 LGHNA, CDR2 YNFKEQ. CDR3 region: CASSTGQGAFVYGYTF. The CDR3 DNA reads TGTGCCAGCAGCACCGGACAGGGGGCGTTCGTCTATGGCTACACCTTC.

The chain has TRBV7-8 and TRBJ2-7, with D perhaps TRBD1 (5 bases). CDR1 and CDR2 from the germline V gene are SGHVS and FQNEAQ. Trimming shortened V by 5 bases and J by 3 bases, and 8 bases separated the two germline ends. The CDR3 has 12 amino acids. The CDR3 DNA follows: TGTGCCAGCAGCCAGGGCGGCTACGAGCAGTACTTC. Protein sequence: CASSQGGYEQYF.

This chain joins TRBV6-6 and TRBJ1-4, with 9 nucleotides matching TRBD1. The CDR3 consists of 14 residues. The V segment lost 8 bases and the J segment 5 bases; nucleotides outside the gene matches: 6. The V gene's germline CDR1 is MNHNY and CDR2 SVGAGI (reference sequence). The CDR3 DNA sequence: TGTGCCAGCCTGGGACAGGGCTCGAATGAAAAACTGTTTTTT. It encodes CASLGQGSNEKLFF.

In the case of this clone: This same CDR3 is encoded by further DNA sequences in the sample. V is TRBV2 and J is TRBJ2-1, with a weak D call TRBD1 (5 bases). The length of the CDR3 is 15 residues. Germline assignment: CDR1 SNHLY and CDR2 FYNNEI. The germline V and J ends were trimmed by 4 bases and 0 bases, with 10 bases remaining between them. The CDR3 DNA reads as TGTGCCAGCAGTGGGGGCGGAAGCTCCTACAATGAGCAGTTCTTC. It is translated as CASSGGGSSYNEQFF.

The rearrangement links TRBV6-1 to TRBJ2-3; maybe TRBD2 (5 bases). Trimming stripped 0 bases from V and 4 bases from J, with 8 bases between. The CDR3 length is 14 residues. Germline CDR1 reads MNHNS; CDR2 reads SASEGT. CDR3 region: CASSEALAPDTQYF. CDR3 DNA: TGTGCCAGCAGTGAAGCGCTAGCCCCAGATACGCAGTATTTT.

Concerning this clone: A junction end diverges from the germline sequence, so it may reflect a read error. V usage is TRBV7-3 and J usage is TRBJ2-6, with 13 bases identical to TRBD2. This CDR3 comprises 18 residues. Germline loops: CDR1 SGHTA, CDR2 FQGTGA. The CDR3 region is CASSITSGRASGANVLTF. CDR3 sequence (DNA): TGTGCCAGCAGCATAACTAGCGGGAGGGCCTCTGGGGCCAACGTCCTGACTTTC.

In its sample, this clone was seen a few times. Other DNA sequences of this sample code for an identical CDR3. The chain carries TRBV2 and TRBJ1-5; D remains unclear. V was trimmed by 3 bases and J by 4 bases, leaving 10 bases between them. The CDR3 has 14 residues. CDR1 SNHLY and CDR2 FYNNEI come from the germline V gene. The CDR3 DNA reads TGTGCCAGCAGTGACCGTGGTCGGAATCAGCCCCAGCATTTT. Amino acids: CASSDRGRNQPQHF.

As for this clone: Within the sample, other DNA sequences also encode this same CDR3. The V gene is TRBV28, the J gene TRBJ1-2; D is uncertain. Trimming shortened V by 6 bases and J by 0 bases, and 5 bases separated the two germline ends. Germline V gives CDR1 MDHEN, CDR2 SYDVKM. CDR3 size: 12 residues. The CDR3 is CASRKANYGYTF. Here the CDR3 DNA reads TGTGCCAGCAGAAAAGCTAACTATGGCTACACCTTC.

The chain has TRBV5-1 and TRBJ2-1, with D perhaps given as TRBD1 or TRBD2 (5 bases each). From germline, CDR1 is SGHRS and CDR2 YFSETQ. The CDR3 contains 15 residues. V lost 6 bases, J lost 8 bases, and 21 bases lay in between. The CDR3 DNA sequence: TGCGCCAGCACCTTCCGGGGCGGGCCAGGGTATGAGCAGTTCTTC. Its translation: CASTFRGGPGYEQFF.

The rearrangement joins TRBV6-1 to TRBJ2-7; 9 bases are shared with TRBD1. This CDR3 contains 16 residues. With V trimmed by 2 bases and J by 0 bases, 5 bases remained unmatched. CDR1 and CDR2 (germline): MNHNS, SASEGT. The DNA of the CDR3 is TGTGCCAGCAGTGAACCGGGACAGGGAAGCTCCTACGAGCAGTACTTC. Amino acids: CASSEPGQGSSYEQYF.

This chain connects TRBV6-5 to TRBJ2-2; TRBD2 agrees at 7 bases. Trimming cost V 6 bases and J 5 bases; bases outside gene matches: 9. The CDR3 spans 15 residues. Germline CDR1 MNHEY, CDR2 SVGAGI. CDR3 sequence reads: CASSRGLVGTGELFF. In DNA form, the CDR3 reads TGTGCCAGCAGCCGCGGACTAGTAGGGACCGGGGAGCTGTTTTTT.

The CDR3 region is CASSWSTGTVYNEQFF. The CDR3 nucleotides are TGCGCCAGCAGCTGGTCGACAGGGACGGTCTACAATGAGCAGTTCTTC. The gene calls are TRBV5-1 and TRBJ2-1; 7 bases agree with TRBD1. J lost 3 bases, V lost 3 bases, and 9 bases had no gene match. Germline loops: CDR1 SGHRS, CDR2 YFSETQ. CDR3 size: 16 residues.

This clone was recorded once. The chain couples TRBV11-2 to TRBJ2-1; D unresolved. This CDR3 has 12 residues. CDR1 and CDR2 from the germline V gene are SGHAT and FQNNGV. V dropped 1 base and J dropped 9 bases, with 7 bases sitting between them. CDR3: CASSLVGSEQFF. The CDR3 bases are TGTGCCAGCAGCTTAGTGGGTAGTGAGCAGTTCTTC.

Comments on this clone: At the DNA level, this CDR3 is encoded by other sequences in the same sample as well. The chain joins TRBV18 to TRBJ2-2; 12 positions match TRBD2. Unmatched junction bases numbered 3, after V lost 3 bases and J lost 4 bases. Germline V gene data show CDR1 as KGHSH and CDR2 as LQKENI. CDR3 length equals 16 residues. The CDR3 region is CASSPGLAGVTGELFF. CDR3 nucleotides: TGTGCCAGCTCACCGGGACTAGCGGGTGTCACCGGGGAGCTGTTTTTT. The whole variable domain, filled in from reference TRBV18 and TRBJ2-2, reads NAGVMQNPRHLVRRRGQEARLRCSPMKGHSHVYWYRQLPEEGLKFMVYLQKENIIDESGMPKERFSAEFPKEGPSILRIQQVVRGDSAAYFCASSPGLAGVTGELFFGEGSRLTVL.

This clone appeared a single time. V is TRBV30 and J is TRBJ1-2; a weak D match, TRBD1 (6 bases). This CDR3 is 13 amino acids long. Trimming removed 0 bases at V and 5 bases at J, with 10 bases between. Per the germline V gene, CDR1 is GTSNPN and CDR2 is SVGIG (reference sequence). The CDR3 here is CAWSVTGGYGYTF. The CDR3 DNA follows: TGTGCCTGGAGTGTGACAGGCGGATATGGCTACACCTTC. The full variable domain, with the rest looked up from reference TRBV30 and TRBJ1-2, is SQTIHQWPATLVQPVGSPLSLECTVEGTSNPNLYWYRQAAGRGLQLLFYSVGIGQISSEVPQNLSASRPQDRQFILSSKKLLLSDSGFYLCAWSVTGGYGYTFGSGTRLTVV.

This clone was counted a single time. This chain links TRBV28 with TRBJ1-1; no reliable D call. The CDR3 covers 14 residues. The germline CDR1 and CDR2 sequences are MDHEN and SYDVKM. Trimming took 6 bases from V and 11 from J, leaving 22 bases between them. The CDR3 DNA reads as TGTGCCAGCAGCCGTACGGACCGGACGGCTCCGGCTTTCTTT. Residues: CASSRTDRTAPAFF.